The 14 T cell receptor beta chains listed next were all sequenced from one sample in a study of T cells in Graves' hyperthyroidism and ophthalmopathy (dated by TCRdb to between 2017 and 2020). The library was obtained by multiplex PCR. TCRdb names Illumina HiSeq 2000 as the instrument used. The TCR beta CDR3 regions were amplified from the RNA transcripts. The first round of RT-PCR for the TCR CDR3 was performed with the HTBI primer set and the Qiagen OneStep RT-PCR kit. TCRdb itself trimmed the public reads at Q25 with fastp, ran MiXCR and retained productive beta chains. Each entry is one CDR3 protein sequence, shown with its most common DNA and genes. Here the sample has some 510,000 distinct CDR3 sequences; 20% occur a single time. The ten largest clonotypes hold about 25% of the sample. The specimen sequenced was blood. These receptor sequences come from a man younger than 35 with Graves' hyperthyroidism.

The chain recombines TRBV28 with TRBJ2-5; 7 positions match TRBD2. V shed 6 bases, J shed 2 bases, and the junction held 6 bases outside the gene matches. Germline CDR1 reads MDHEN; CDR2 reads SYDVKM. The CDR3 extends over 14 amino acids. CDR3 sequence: CASSPGGLQETQYF. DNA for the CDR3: TGTGCCAGCAGCCCGGGGGGTCTACAAGAGACCCAGTACTTC.

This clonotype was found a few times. CDR3 loop: CASTGTANQPQHF. CDR3 sequence (DNA): TGTGCCAGTACCGGGACAGCAAATCAGCCCCAGCATTTT. This chain connects TRBV19 to TRBJ1-5; the match to TRBD1 covers 7 bases. V shed 7 bases, J shed 4 bases, and the junction held 4 bases outside the gene matches. Germline loops: CDR1 LNHDA, CDR2 SQIVND (reference sequence). This CDR3 is built from 13 residues.

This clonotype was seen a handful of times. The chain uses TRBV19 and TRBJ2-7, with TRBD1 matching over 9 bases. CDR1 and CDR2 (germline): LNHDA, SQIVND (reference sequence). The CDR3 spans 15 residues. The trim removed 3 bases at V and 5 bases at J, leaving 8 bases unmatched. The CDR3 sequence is CASSIRGQGPHEQYF. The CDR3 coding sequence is TGTGCCAGTAGTATCCGGGGACAGGGACCCCACGAGCAGTACTTC. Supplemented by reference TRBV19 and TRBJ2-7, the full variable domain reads DGGITQSPKYLFRKEGQNVTLSCEQNLNHDAMYWYRQDPGQGLRLIYYSQIVNDFQKGDIAEGYSVSREKKESFPLTVTSAQKNPTAFYLCASSIRGQGPHEQYFGPGTRLTVT.

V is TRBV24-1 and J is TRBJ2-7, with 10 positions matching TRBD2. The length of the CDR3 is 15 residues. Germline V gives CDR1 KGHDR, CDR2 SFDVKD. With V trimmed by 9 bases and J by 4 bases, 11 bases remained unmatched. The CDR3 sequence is CATPEGTSEPYEQYF. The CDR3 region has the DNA TGTGCCACCCCCGAGGGGACTAGCGAACCATACGAGCAGTACTTC.

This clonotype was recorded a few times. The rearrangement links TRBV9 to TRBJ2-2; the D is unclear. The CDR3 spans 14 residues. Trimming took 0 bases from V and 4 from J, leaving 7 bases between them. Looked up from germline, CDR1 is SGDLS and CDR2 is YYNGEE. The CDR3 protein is CASSVGLFTGELFF. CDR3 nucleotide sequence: TGTGCCAGCAGCGTAGGACTTTTCACCGGGGAGCTGTTTTTT.

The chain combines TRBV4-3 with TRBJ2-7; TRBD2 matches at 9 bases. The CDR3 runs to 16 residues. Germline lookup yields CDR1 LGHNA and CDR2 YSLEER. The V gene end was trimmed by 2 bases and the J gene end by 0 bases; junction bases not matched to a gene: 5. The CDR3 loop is CASSQSGRPSSYEQYF. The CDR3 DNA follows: TGCGCCAGCAGCCAAAGCGGGAGGCCAAGCTCCTACGAGCAGTACTTC.

The CDR3: CASSLSGRQYEQYF. As DNA, the CDR3 is TGTGCCAGCAGCCTCTCCGGACGCCAATACGAGCAGTACTTC. The V call is TRBV11-2, the J call TRBJ2-7; D unclear. V lost 5 bases and J lost 4, with 15 bases in between. The CDR3 runs 14 residues. CDR1 and CDR2 from the germline V gene are SGHAT and FQNNGV.

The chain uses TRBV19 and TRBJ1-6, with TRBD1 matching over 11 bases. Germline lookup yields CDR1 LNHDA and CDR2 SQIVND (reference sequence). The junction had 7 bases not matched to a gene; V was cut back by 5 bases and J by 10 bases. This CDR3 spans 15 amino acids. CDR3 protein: CASSGSRTGGSPLHF. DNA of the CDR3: TGTGCCAGTAGTGGGAGTAGGACAGGGGGCTCACCCCTCCACTTT. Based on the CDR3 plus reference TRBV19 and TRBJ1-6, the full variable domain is DGGITQSPKYLFRKEGQNVTLSCEQNLNHDAMYWYRQDPGQGLRLIYYSQIVNDFQKGDIAEGYSVSREKKESFPLTVTSAQKNPTAFYLCASSGSRTGGSPLHFGNGTRLTVT.

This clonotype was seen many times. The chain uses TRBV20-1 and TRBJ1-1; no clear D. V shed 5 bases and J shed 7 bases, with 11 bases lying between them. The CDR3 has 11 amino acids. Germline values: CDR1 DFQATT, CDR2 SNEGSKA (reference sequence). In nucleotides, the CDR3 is TGCAGTGCTCCTTGGAGCCTTGAAGCTTTCTTT. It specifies CSAPWSLEAFF.

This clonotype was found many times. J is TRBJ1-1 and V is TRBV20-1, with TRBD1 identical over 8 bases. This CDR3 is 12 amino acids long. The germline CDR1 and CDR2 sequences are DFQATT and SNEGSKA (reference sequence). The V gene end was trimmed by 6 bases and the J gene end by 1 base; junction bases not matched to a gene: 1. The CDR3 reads CSAGTGNTEAFF. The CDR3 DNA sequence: TGCAGTGCCGGGACAGGGAACACTGAAGCTTTCTTT.

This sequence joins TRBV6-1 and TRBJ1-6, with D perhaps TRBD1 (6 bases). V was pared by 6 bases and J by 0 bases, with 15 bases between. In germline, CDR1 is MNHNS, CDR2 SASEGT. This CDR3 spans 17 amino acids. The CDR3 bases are TGTGCCAGCAGCCGACTGACAGGAGGCTCCTATAATTCACCCCTCCACTTT. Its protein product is CASSRLTGGSYNSPLHF.

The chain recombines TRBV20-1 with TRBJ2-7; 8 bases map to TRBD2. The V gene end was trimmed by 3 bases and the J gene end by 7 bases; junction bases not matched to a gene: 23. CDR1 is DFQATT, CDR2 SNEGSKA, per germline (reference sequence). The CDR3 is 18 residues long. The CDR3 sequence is CSARGLRIAGSPVGEQYF. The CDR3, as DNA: TGCAGTGCTAGGGGCCTGAGGATAGCGGGATCTCCCGTGGGTGAGCAGTACTTC.

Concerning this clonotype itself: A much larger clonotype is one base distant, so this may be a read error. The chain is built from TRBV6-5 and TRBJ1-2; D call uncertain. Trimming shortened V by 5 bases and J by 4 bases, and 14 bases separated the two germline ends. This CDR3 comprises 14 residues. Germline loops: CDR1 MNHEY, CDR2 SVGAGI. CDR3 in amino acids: CASSLPADGYGYTF. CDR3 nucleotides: TGTGCCAGCAGTCTACCAGCGGACGGCTATGGCTACACCTTC.

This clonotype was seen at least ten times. DNA for the CDR3: TGTGCCAGTTCCTACGGGGGACTAGAGACCCAGTACTTC. Protein product: CASSYGGLETQYF. The V gene is TRBV19, the J gene TRBJ2-5; TRBD2 might be the D (6 bases). Germline V lookup: CDR1 LNHDA, CDR2 SQIVND (reference sequence). This CDR3 spans 13 amino acids. The V gene lost 8 bases and the J gene lost 4 bases, with 14 bases spanning the gap.